This T cell receptor (beta chain) came from a study of CD4 T cells in relation to SARS-CoV-2 and coronaviruses. Findings of the study overall: No crossreactivity against non-spike viral proteins was tested here.

Worth noting for this clone: Its antigen is currently unknown.

V shed 0 bases and J shed 2 bases, with 5 bases lying between them. From germline, CDR1 is SGHRS and CDR2 YFSETQ. CDR3 length equals 13 residues. The table came from immunoSEQ multiplex PCR; TCRdb's copy has only in-frame clones and leaves some out. Among just under 30,000 clones listed, about 78% were seen once. CD4+ T cells from unexposed donors were obtained before the COVID-19 pandemic (2011-2018). Isolation of CD4+ T cells took place after roughly nine days in culture. This chain connects TRBV5-1 to TRBJ1-1; D ambiguous. The source of this sequence is a human donor in good health. Sample: CD4+ T cells from PBMCs, cultured in vitro. The CDR3 DNA reads TGCGCCAGCAGCTTGGGCCCTAACACTGAAGCTTTCTTT. It yields the protein CASSLGPNTEAFF.